This TCR beta chain was captured by sequencing in a study of T cells after somatic rescue of genetic block. The germline V gene has CDR1 SNHLY and CDR2 FYNNEI. This CDR3 spans 13 amino acids. V lost 6 bases and J 2 bases, leaving 11 bases between the germline ends. Assay used: immunoSEQ multiplex PCR; TCRdb lists only in-frame clones, some missing. The table shows under 150,000 clones, with just over 90% occurring only once. Input material: peripheral blood mononuclear cells (PBMCs). This chain links TRBV2 with TRBJ2-7; D is possibly TRBD1 (6 bases). The receptor was derived from a woman aged 18-30 years. Here the CDR3 reads CASRDSPPYEQYF. The CDR3 nucleotides read TGTGCCAGCAGGGACAGTCCCCCCTACGAGCAGTACTTC.